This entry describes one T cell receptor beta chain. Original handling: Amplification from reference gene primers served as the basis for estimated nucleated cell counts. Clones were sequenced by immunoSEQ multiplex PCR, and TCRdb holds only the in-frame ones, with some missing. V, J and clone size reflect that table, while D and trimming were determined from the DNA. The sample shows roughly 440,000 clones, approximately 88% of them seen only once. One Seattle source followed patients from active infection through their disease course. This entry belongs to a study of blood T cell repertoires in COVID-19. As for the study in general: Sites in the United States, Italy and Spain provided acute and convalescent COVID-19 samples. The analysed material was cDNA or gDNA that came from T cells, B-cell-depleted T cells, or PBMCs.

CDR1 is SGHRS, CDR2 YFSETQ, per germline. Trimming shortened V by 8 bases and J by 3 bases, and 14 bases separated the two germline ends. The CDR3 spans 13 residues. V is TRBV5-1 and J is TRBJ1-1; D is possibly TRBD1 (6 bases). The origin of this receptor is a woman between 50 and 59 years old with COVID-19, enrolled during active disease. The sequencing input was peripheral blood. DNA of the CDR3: TGCGCCAGTTCACAGGGAGTGGACACTGAAGCTTTCTTT. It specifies CASSQGVDTEAFF. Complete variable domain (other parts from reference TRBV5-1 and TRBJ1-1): KAGVTQTPRYLIKTRGQQVTLSCSPISGHRSVSWYQQTPGQGLQFLFEYFSETQRNKGNFPGRFSGRQFSNSRSEMNVSTLELGDSALYLCASSQGVDTEAFFGQGTRLTVV.